This TCR beta chain was captured in a study of T cell responses to AZD1222 COVID-19 vaccine. The study, taken as a whole, reports: Regions left unmutated in variants are reportedly the target of nearly half of spike-specific TCRs. A mostly white British donor set with more females was recruited, and clonal diversity was possibly underestimated. After two AZD1222 doses, spike-specific TCR breadth and depth rose versus day 0. Repertoires were obtained only post-peak T cell response.

With regard to this clone: Its target is not known.

CDR1 and CDR2 (germline): MDHEN, SYDVKM. CDR3 length: 13 residues. With 3 bases clipped from V and 10 bases from J, the junction kept 5 bases outside the gene matches. Produced via immunoSEQ multiplex PCR; TCRdb's table is partial and in-frame only. This table holds tens of thousands of clones, approximately 90% found once. The material was peripheral blood, obtained on day 0 of MenACWY control vaccination. This rearrangement joins TRBV28 to TRBJ2-1; 8 bases are a match to TRBD2. This TCR came from an adult in good health. CDR3: CASSLSGRGEQFF. CDR3 coding DNA: TGTGCCAGCAGTTTGAGCGGGAGAGGGGAGCAGTTCTTC.